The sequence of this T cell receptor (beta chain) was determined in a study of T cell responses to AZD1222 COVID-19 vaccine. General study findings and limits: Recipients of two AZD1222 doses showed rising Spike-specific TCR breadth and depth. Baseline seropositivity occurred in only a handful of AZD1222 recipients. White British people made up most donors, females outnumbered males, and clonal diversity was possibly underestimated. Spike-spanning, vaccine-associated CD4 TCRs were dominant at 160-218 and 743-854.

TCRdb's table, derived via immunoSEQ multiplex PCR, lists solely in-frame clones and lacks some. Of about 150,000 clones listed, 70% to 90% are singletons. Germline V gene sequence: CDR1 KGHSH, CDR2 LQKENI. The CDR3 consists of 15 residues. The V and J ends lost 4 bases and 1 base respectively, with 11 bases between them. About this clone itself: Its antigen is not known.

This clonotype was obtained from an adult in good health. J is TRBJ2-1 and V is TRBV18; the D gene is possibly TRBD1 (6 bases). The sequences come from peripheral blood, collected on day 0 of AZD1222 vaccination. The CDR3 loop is CASSLQGGSYNEQFF. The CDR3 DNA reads TGTGCCAGCTCACTCCAAGGGGGTTCCTACAATGAGCAGTTCTTC.